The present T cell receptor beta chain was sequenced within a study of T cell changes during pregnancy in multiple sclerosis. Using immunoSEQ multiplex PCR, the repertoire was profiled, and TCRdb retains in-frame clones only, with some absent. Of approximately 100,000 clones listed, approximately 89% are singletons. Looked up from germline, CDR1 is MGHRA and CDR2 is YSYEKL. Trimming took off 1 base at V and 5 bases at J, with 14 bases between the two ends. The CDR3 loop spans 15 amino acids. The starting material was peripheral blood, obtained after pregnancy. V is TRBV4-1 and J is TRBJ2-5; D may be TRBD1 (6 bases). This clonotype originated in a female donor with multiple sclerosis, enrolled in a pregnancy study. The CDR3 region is CASSQGAGTRETQYF. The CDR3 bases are TGCGCCAGCAGCCAAGGAGCCGGGACAAGGGAGACCCAGTACTTC.